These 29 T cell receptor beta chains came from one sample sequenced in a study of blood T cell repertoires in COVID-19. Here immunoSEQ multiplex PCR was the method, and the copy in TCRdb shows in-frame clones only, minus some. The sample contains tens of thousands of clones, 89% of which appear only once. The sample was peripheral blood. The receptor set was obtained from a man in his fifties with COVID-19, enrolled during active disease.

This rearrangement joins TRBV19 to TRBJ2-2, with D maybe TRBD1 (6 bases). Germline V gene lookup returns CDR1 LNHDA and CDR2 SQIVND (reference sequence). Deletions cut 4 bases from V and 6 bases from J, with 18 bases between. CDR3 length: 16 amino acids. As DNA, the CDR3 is TGTGCCAGTAGTAGAGGTTGGGGTCAGGGGCCCGGGGAGCTGTTTTTT. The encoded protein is CASSRGWGQGPGELFF.

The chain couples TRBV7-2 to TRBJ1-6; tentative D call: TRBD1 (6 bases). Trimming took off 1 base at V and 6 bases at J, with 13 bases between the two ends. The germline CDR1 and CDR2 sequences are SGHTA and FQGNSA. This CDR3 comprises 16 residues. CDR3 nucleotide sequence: TGTGCCAGCAGCTTAGACAGGGCTGTTAGTAATTCACCCCTCCACTTT. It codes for CASSLDRAVSNSPLHF.

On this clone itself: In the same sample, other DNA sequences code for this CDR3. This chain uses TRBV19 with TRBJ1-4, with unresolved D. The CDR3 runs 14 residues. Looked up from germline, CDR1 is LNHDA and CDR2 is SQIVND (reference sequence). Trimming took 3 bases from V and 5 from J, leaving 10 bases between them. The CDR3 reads CASSIRGGNEKLFF. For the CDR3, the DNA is TGTGCCAGTAGTATCCGGGGAGGAAATGAAAAACTGTTTTTT.

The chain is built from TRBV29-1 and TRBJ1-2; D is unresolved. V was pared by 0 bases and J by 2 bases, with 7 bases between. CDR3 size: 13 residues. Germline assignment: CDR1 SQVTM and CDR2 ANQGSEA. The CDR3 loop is CSVEDWPNYGYTF. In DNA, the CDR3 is TGCAGCGTTGAAGATTGGCCGAACTATGGCTACACCTTC.

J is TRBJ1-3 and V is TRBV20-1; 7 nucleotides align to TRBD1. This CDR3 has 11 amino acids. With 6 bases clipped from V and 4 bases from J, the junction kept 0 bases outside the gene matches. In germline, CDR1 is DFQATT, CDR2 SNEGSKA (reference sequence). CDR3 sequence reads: CSAGQGNTIYF. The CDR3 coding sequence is TGCAGTGCGGGACAGGGAAACACCATATATTTT.

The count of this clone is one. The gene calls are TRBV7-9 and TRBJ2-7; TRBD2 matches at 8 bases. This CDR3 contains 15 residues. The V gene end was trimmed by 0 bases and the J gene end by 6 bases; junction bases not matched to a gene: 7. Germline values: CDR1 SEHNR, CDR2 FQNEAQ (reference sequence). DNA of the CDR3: TGTGCCAGCAGCTTAGCGGAAACTAGCGGCTCCGAGCAGTACTTC. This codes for CASSLAETSGSEQYF.

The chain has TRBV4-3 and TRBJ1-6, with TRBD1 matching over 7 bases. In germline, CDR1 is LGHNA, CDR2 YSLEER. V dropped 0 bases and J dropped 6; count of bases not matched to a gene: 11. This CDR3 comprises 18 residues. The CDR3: CASSQDLQGGSSNSPLHF. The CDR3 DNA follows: TGCGCCAGCAGCCAAGACCTCCAGGGGGGAAGCTCTAATTCACCCCTCCACTTT.

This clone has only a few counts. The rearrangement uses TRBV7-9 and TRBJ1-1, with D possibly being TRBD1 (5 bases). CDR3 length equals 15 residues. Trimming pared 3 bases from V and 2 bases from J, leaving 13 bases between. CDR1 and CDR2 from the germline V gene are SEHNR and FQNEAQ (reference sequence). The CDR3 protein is CASSLGGADNTEAFF. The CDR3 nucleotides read TGTGCCAGCAGCTTGGGCGGGGCGGACAACACTGAAGCTTTCTTT.

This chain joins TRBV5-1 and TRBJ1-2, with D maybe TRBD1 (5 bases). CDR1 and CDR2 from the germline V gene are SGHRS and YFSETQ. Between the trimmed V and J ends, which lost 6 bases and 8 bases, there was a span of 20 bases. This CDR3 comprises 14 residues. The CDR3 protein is CASTNLWGDEGYTF. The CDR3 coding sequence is TGCGCCAGCACCAACCTTTGGGGGGATGAAGGCTACACCTTC. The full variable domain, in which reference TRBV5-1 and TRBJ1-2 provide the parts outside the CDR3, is KAGVTQTPRYLIKTRGQQVTLSCSPISGHRSVSWYQQTPGQGLQFLFEYFSETQRNKGNFPGRFSGRQFSNSRSEMNVSTLELGDSALYLCASTNLWGDEGYTFGSGTRLTVV.

CDR3 in amino acids: CASSLQGRNSPLHF. DNA for the CDR3: TGTGCCAGCAGCTTACAGGGGCGAAATTCACCCCTCCACTTT. J is TRBJ1-6 and V is TRBV5-4; 7 bases agree with TRBD1. CDR3 length equals 14 residues. After removal of 2 bases from V and 7 bases from J, the junction contained 3 bases not matched to a gene. In germline, CDR1 is SGHNT, CDR2 YYREEE (reference sequence).

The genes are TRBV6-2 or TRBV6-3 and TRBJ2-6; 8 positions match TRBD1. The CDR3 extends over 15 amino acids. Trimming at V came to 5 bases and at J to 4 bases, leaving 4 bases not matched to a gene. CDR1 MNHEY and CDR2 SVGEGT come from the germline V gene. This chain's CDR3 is CASSVQGAGANVLTF. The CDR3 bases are TGTGCCAGCAGTGTTCAGGGGGCCGGGGCCAACGTCCTGACTTTC.

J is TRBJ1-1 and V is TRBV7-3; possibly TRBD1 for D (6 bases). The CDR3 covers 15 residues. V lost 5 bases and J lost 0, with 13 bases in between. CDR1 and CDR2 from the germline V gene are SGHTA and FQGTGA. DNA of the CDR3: TGTGCCAGCAGCGTCTACAGGGAAATGAACACTGAAGCTTTCTTT. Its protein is CASSVYREMNTEAFF.

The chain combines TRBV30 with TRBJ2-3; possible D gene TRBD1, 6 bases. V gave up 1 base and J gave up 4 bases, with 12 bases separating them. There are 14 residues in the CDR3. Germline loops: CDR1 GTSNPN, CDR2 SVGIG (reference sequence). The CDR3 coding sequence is TGTGCCTGGAGTGGCCAGGGGTGGGCAGATACGCAGTATTTT. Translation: CAWSGQGWADTQYF.

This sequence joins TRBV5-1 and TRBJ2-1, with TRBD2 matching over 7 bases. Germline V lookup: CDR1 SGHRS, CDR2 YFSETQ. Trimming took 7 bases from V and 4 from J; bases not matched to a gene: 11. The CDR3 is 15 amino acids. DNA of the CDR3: TGCGCCAGCGCTACTGAGGGAGGGGAGTACAATGAGCAGTTCTTC. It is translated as CASATEGGEYNEQFF.

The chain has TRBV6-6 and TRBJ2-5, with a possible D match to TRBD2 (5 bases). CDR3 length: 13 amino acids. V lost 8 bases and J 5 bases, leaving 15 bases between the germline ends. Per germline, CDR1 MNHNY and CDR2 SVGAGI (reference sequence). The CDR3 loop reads CASVPSGIETQYF. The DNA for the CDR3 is TGTGCCAGCGTACCGTCGGGGATCGAGACCCAGTACTTC.

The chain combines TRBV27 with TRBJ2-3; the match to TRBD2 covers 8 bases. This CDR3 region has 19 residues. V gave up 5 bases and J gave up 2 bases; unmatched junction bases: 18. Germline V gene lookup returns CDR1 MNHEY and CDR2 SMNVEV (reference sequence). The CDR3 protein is CASSPIGVLRGVNTDTQYF. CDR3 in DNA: TGTGCCAGCAGTCCCATCGGTGTTTTGCGGGGGGTAAACACAGATACGCAGTATTTT.

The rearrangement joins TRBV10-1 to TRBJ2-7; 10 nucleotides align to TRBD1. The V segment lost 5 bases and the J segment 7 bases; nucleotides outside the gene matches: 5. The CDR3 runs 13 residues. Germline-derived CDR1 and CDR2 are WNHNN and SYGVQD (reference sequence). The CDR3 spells CASSPGQGREQYF. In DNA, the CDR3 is TGCGCCAGCAGTCCGGGACAGGGGAGAGAGCAGTACTTC.

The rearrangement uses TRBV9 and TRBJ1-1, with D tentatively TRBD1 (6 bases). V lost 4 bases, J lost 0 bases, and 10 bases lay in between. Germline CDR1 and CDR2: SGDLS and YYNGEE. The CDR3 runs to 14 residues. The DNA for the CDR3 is TGTGCCAGCAGCACGGGACAAATGAACACTGAAGCTTTCTTT. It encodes CASSTGQMNTEAFF.

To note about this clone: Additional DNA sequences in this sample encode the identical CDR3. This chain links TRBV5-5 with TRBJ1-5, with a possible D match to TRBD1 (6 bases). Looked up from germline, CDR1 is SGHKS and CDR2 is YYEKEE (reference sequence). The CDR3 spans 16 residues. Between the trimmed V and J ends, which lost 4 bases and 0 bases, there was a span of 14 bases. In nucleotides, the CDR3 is TGTGCCAGCAGCCCCTTAGGGGGGGATAGCAATCAGCCCCAGCATTTT. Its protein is CASSPLGGDSNQPQHF.

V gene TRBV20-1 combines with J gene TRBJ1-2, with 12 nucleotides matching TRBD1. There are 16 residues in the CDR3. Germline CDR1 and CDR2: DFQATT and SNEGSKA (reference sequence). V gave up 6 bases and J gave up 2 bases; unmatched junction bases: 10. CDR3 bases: TGCAGTGCGAGTAGGGGGACAGGGGGCGCAAACTATGGCTACACCTTC. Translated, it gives CSASRGTGGANYGYTF.

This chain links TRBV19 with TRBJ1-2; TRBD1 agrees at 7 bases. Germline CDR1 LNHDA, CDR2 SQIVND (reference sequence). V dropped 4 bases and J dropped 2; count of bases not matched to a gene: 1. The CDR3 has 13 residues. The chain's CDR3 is CASSTRGNYGYTF. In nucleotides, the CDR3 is TGTGCCAGTAGTACCAGGGGGAACTATGGCTACACCTTC.

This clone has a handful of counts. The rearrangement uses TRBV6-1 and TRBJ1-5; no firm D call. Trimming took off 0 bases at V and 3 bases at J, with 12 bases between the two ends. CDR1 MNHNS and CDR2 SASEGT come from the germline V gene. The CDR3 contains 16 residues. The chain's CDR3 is CASSEALRQPNQPQHF. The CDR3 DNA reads TGTGCCAGCAGTGAAGCTTTGAGGCAGCCCAATCAGCCCCAGCATTTT.

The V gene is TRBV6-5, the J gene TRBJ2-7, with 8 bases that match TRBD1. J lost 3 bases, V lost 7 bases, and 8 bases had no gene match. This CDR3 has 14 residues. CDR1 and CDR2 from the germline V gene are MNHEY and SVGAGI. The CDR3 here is CASTVSGTGYEQYF. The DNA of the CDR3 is TGTGCCAGCACCGTGTCCGGGACAGGCTACGAGCAGTACTTC.

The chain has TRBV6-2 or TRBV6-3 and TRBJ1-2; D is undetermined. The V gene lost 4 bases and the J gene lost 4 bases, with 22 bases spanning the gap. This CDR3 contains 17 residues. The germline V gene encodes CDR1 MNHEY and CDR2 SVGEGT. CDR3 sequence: CASSSFVMIPDSYGYTF. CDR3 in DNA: TGTGCCAGCAGTTCCTTCGTAATGATTCCCGACTCCTATGGCTACACCTTC.

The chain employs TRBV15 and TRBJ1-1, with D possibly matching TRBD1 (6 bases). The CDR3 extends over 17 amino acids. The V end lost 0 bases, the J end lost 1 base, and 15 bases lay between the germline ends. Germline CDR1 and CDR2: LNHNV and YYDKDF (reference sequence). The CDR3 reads CATSRDLAGAGNTEAFF. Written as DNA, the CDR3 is TGTGCCACCAGCAGAGATCTCGCGGGGGCGGGGAACACTGAAGCTTTCTTT.

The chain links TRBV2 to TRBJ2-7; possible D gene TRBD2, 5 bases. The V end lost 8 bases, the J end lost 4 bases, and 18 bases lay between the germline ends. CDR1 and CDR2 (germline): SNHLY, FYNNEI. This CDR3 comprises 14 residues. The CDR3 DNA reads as TGTGCCAGCCAGAATGGAGGTTCACTGTACGAGCAGTACTTC. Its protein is CASQNGGSLYEQYF.

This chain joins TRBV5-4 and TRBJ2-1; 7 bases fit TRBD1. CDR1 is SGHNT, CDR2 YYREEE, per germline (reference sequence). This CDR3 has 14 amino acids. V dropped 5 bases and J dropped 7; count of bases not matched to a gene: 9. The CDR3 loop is CASSSGTERNEQFF. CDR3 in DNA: TGTGCCAGCAGTTCCGGGACAGAGAGGAATGAGCAGTTCTTC.

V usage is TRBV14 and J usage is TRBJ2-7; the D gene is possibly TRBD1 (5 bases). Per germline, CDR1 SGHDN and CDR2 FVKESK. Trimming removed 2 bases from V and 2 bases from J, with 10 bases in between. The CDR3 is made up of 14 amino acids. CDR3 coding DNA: TGTGCCAGCAGCCAAATCAGGGATCCCTACGAGCAGTACTTC. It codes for CASSQIRDPYEQYF.

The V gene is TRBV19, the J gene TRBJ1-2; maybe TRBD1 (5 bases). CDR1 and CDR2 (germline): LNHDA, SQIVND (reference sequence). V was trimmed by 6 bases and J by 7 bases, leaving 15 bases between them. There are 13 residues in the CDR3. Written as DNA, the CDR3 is TGTGCCAGTAGCCCTGGAGGGGTGGTTGGCTACACCTTC. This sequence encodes CASSPGGVVGYTF.